The T cell receptor beta chain under discussion was sequenced for a study of shared clonotypes between healthy human individuals. Assay: immunoSEQ multiplex PCR; the TCRdb copy retains only in-frame clones and omits some. The sample has approximately 1.5 million clones, under 99% seen once. With 2 bases clipped from V and 9 bases from J, the junction kept 20 bases outside the gene matches. This CDR3 region has 18 residues. CDR1 is SGHRS and CDR2 is YFSETQ in the germline V gene. The sequence was obtained from a man aged 25 to 45 in good health. The V and J genes are TRBV5-1 and TRBJ2-1, with 7 nucleotides matching TRBD2. The sample consisted of naive CD4+ T cells sorted from blood. As to subset: CD45RA+ positively selected. The CDR3 nucleotides are TGCGCCAGCAGCTTAGGGCGGACTAGGGGCCCCTTTTCGGGTGAGCAGTTCTTC. Translating it yields CASSLGRTRGPFSGEQFF.